This T cell receptor (beta chain) was sequenced for a study of CD8 T cells in Susac syndrome. An amount of RNA that ranged from roughly 0.45 to 1 ug was reverse transcribed with random hexamers. The amplification used immunoSEQ multiplex PCR on TCR beta CDR3; it spanned 54 Vbeta and 13 Jbeta. TCRdb ran MiXCR on the immunoSEQ multiplex PCR reads and lists one entry per CDR3 protein. The repertoire holds 250,000 to 350,000 distinct CDR3 sequences, with around 84% as singletons. Control patients had untreated stable or active relapsing-remitting multiple sclerosis by revised McDonald criteria. Both CD4+ and CD8+ T cells were negatively isolated, and TEMRA cells underwent FACS enrichment. Germline assignment: CDR1 KGHDR and CDR2 SFDVKD. CDR3 size: 17 residues. Points on this clonotype: At one of its ends the junction is not consistent with the germline gene, which may arise from a read error.

V and J are TRBV24-1 and TRBJ1-5; possible D gene TRBD1, 5 bases. Specimen: CD8+ T cells from PBMCs. This clonotype originated in a human donor with multiple sclerosis. CDR3 nucleotides: TGTGCCACCAGTGATTCCGCGGGACTGCCCCAAAATCGGCCCCAGCATTTT. The encoded protein is CATSDSAGLPQNRPQHF.